The rows below give T cell receptor beta chains drawn from one sample of a study of blood T cell repertoires in COVID-19. Here immunoSEQ multiplex PCR was the method, and the copy in TCRdb shows in-frame clones only, minus some. Of 250,000 to 350,000 clones in the sample, about four fifths were seen once. Source material: peripheral blood. These TCRs come from a human donor with COVID-19, enrolled during active disease. The donor label of this sample is uncertain. The CDR3 runs from the conserved cysteine through the conserved F or W. Fields, in order: clone size, V gene, J gene, D gene, CDR3 DNA, CDR3 protein. A D gene is named only where the DNA matches it firmly. Not all rows give a size; the values are once, few, many and, for expanded clones, a class.

size: .; V: TRBV28; J: TRBJ2-6; D: .; DNA: TGTGCCAGCAGGGCGATAGCGCCAACGAGCTCTGGGGCCAACGTCCTGACTTTC; CDR3: CASRAIAPTSSGANVLTF
size: .; V: TRBV11-2; J: TRBJ1-5; D: .; DNA: TGTGCCAGCAGCTTAGTATCTAGCAATCAGCCCCAGCATTTT; CDR3: CASSLVSSNQPQHF
size: .; V: TRBV18; J: TRBJ1-1; D: .; DNA: TGTGCCAGCTCACTCGGACAGCTCATGAACACTGAAGCTTTCTTT; CDR3: CASSLGQLMNTEAFF
size: once; V: TRBV5-1; J: TRBJ2-1; D: TRBD1; DNA: TGCGCCAGCAGCTTGGCCCAGGGGGCCTACAATGAGCAGTTCTTC; CDR3: CASSLAQGAYNEQFF
size: once; V: TRBV9; J: TRBJ2-1; D: TRBD2; DNA: TGTGCCAGCAGCGTAGCTCGAGATAGCGGGAGAGGGAACAATGAGCAGTTCTTC; CDR3: CASSVARDSGRGNNEQFF
size: .; V: TRBV20-1; J: TRBJ2-5; D: .; DNA: TGCAGTGCTAGTACAGGCCCGCAAGAGACCCAGTACTTC; CDR3: CSASTGPQETQYF
size: once; V: TRBV7-3; J: TRBJ1-4; D: TRBD1; DNA: TGTGCCAGCAGCTCTGAGGACAGGCTTGCAACTAATGAAAAACTGTTTTTT; CDR3: CASSSEDRLATNEKLFF
size: .; V: TRBV5-1; J: TRBJ2-7; D: TRBD2; DNA: TGCGCCAGCAGCTTGGGGACTAGGCAATCCTACGAGCAGTACTTC; CDR3: CASSLGTRQSYEQYF
size: few; V: TRBV29-1; J: TRBJ2-3; D: .; DNA: TGCAGCGTTGAACCCAGCGGAAGCACAGATACGCAGTATTTT; CDR3: CSVEPSGSTDTQYF
size: .; V: TRBV12-5; J: TRBJ1-3; D: .; DNA: TGTGCTAGTGGTTTGGTAGTAGGGGGTCCAGGAAACACCATATATTTT; CDR3: CASGLVVGGPGNTIYF
size: .; V: TRBV5-1; J: TRBJ1-1; D: TRBD1; DNA: TGCGCCAGCAGCGTATTACAGGGGGCGAACACTGAAGCTTTCTTT; CDR3: CASSVLQGANTEAFF
size: .; V: TRBV29-1; J: TRBJ2-2; D: .; DNA: TGCAGCGTTGAAGAGGGTAGCGGTCGAACCGGGGAGCTGTTTTTT; CDR3: CSVEEGSGRTGELFF
size: .; V: TRBV5-4; J: TRBJ2-7; D: TRBD1; DNA: TGTGCCAGCAGTATTCAGGGGGTAAGCGAGCAGTACTTC; CDR3: CASSIQGVSEQYF
size: .; V: TRBV12-5; J: TRBJ1-1; D: .; DNA: TGTGCTAGTGGTTTGGTAACAGGATCGTGGGTCACTGAAGCTTTCTTT; CDR3: CASGLVTGSWVTEAFF
size: .; V: TRBV5-1; J: TRBJ2-1; D: TRBD2; DNA: TGCGCCAGCAGCTTGCTGCTAGCGGGAGCTGGCAATGAGCAGTTCTTC; CDR3: CASSLLLAGAGNEQFF
size: .; V: TRBV19; J: TRBJ1-5; D: TRBD1; DNA: TGTGCCACCAACATCGACAGGGATCAGCCCCAGCATTTT; CDR3: CATNIDRDQPQHF
size: .; V: TRBV21-1; J: TRBJ2-1; D: .; DNA: TGTGCCAGCAGCAAACCCTCCGGGACAGGTGACTACAATGAGCAGTTCTTC; CDR3: CASSKPSGTGDYNEQFF
size: .; V: TRBV3-1/TRBV3-2; J: TRBJ2-1; D: TRBD2; DNA: TGTGCCAGCAGCTCTCGTCCGAATCTAGCGGGAGGGCCCGATGAGCAGTTCTTC; CDR3: CASSSRPNLAGGPDEQFF
size: .; V: TRBV9; J: TRBJ2-7; D: TRBD1; DNA: TGTGCCAGCAGCCTAACGTCGGACAGGGACCACGAGCAGTACTTC; CDR3: CASSLTSDRDHEQYF
size: .; V: TRBV19; J: TRBJ2-3; D: .; DNA: TGTGCCAGTAGTGAGGGGGAAGATACGCAGTATTTT; CDR3: CASSEGEDTQYF
size: .; V: TRBV28; J: TRBJ2-3; D: TRBD1; DNA: TGTGCCAGCAGTTTCCCGCCCGGGGCAGGGGGATCCTACGGCACAGATACGCAGTATTTT; CDR3: CASSFPPGAGGSYGTDTQYF
size: once; V: TRBV27; J: TRBJ2-7; D: TRBD2; DNA: TGTGCCAGCAGTTTATACCTAGCGGGAGGACCCTACAAGCAGTACTTC; CDR3: CASSLYLAGGPYKQYF
size: .; V: TRBV5-6; J: TRBJ2-7; D: TRBD1; DNA: TGTGCCAGCAGTTCTCCGGGACAGCACTACGAGCAGTACTTC; CDR3: CASSSPGQHYEQYF
size: .; V: TRBV19; J: TRBJ1-5; D: .; DNA: TGTGCCAGTAGTACCCTCGGCGGGGGTAGGGGAGGCAATTATCAGCCCCAGCATTTT; CDR3: CASSTLGGGRGGNYQPQHF
size: .; V: TRBV19; J: TRBJ2-2; D: TRBD2; DNA: TGTGCCAGTAGTTTCCAAGCGGGAGGGGGCGGGGAGCTGTTTTTT; CDR3: CASSFQAGGGGELFF
size: .; V: TRBV2; J: TRBJ1-3; D: TRBD1; DNA: TGTGCCAGCAATCCACAGGGGTTGTCTGGAAACACCATATATTTT; CDR3: CASNPQGLSGNTIYF
size: few; V: TRBV15; J: TRBJ2-2; D: TRBD1; DNA: TGTGCCACCAGGGCGGACAGGGAGGACACCGGGGAGCTGTTTTTT; CDR3: CATRADREDTGELFF
size: once; V: TRBV9; J: TRBJ2-3; D: .; DNA: TGTGCCAGCATGTCTAGCGGCACAGATACGCAGTATTTT; CDR3: CASMSSGTDTQYF
size: .; V: TRBV28; J: TRBJ2-2; D: .; DNA: TGTGCCAGCACCCTCAGCGGTGACACCGGGGAGCTGTTTTTT; CDR3: CASTLSGDTGELFF
size: once; V: TRBV11-1; J: TRBJ1-1; D: .; DNA: TGTGCCAGCAGCCCAAGACAGGTCTATAACACTGAAGCTTTCTTT; CDR3: CASSPRQVYNTEAFF
size: .; V: TRBV4-1; J: TRBJ1-1; D: .; DNA: TGCGCCAGCAGCCAAGAGGGGAGCGCGGACACTGAAGCTTTCTTT; CDR3: CASSQEGSADTEAFF
size: .; V: TRBV6-5; J: TRBJ2-5; D: .; DNA: TGTGCCAGCAGTTCGGTAGAACAGACCCAGTACTTC; CDR3: CASSSVEQTQYF
size: .; V: TRBV5-1; J: TRBJ2-5; D: TRBD2; DNA: TGCGCCAGCAGCGGGACCCCTAGCGGGGCACAAGAGACCCAGTACTTC; CDR3: CASSGTPSGAQETQYF
size: .; V: TRBV5-4; J: TRBJ2-1; D: TRBD2; DNA: TGTGCCAGCAGCTTGGGGGGCCCTAGCGGCTACAATGAGCAGTTCTTC; CDR3: CASSLGGPSGYNEQFF
size: .; V: TRBV11-2; J: TRBJ1-3; D: .; DNA: TGTGCCAGCAGCCCCCACCCCGGCTCTGGAAACACCATATATTTT; CDR3: CASSPHPGSGNTIYF